This T cell receptor beta chain was found in a study of T cells in localized non-small cell lung cancer (dated by TCRdb to 2018 to 2020). For the wider study: The study analyzed T cell repertoires of roughly 220 early-stage NSCLC patients, comparing tumors and uninvolved tumor-adjacent lungs. NSCLC patients had a mean age of roughly 69 years, and 120 to 150 were male and over 85 female. The cohort comprised roughly 230 treatment-naïve NSCLC patients with resected, localized lung tumors.

Of note for this clone: The antigen it recognizes is unknown. Per-base quality was not reported, and no clone a single base away is much larger than it.

The germline V and J ends show losses of 6 bases and 5 bases respectively, and no gene match explains 6 bases of the junction. From the germline V gene, CDR1 is SGHTA and CDR2 is FQGNSA. Counted from cysteine to phenylalanine, this CDR3 has 13 amino acids. Only the CDR3 DNA is retained, 39 bases long and in frame from the first base. The immunoSEQ Assay was used to sequence TCR beta CDR3 regions from DNA. The original methods were these. T cell density was computed as TCR beta template counts normalized to usable DNA estimated by amplifying housekeeping genes. Using the preseqR package, richness was estimated by extrapolating to 120,000 templates for tissue samples and 400,000 templates for PBMC samples. Clonality was defined by subtracting Pielou's evenness from one. To identify tissue-enriched TCRs, differential abundance testing was run on productive amino-acid clonotypes with a minimum total count of 5 and an alpha of 0.1. The Jaccard Index and the Morisita Overlap Index were used to measure repertoire overlap between compartments. GLIPH grouped TCR beta CDR3s together with public tetramer-defined viral CDR3s, and a viral motif had to include at least three viral sequences and show V-gene enrichment. TCRdb holds this immuneACCESS table with in-frame rearrangements only. Some clones are missing; in checked studies, unresolved V genes explain under half, and the rest has no known cause. D and trimming come from the DNA, and the V and J calls and clone size come from that table. A total of 30,000 to 35,000 clones appear in this sample, around 92% of them only once. Jointly, the top ten make up about 2.2% of the sample.

At diagnosis, peripheral blood, uninvolved tumor-adjacent lung and tumor were collected and stored as a combination of fresh-frozen and FFPE material. For TCR repertoire profiling, blood samples were analyzed in the form of peripheral blood mononuclear cells. Summary of the overall study and its limitations: Multi-region tumor sequencing was not performed, so intratumor heterogeneity could not be excluded. Longer overall survival was associated with higher blood T cell density, whereas shorter survival was associated with higher adjacent-lung clonality. A median of around 60 of the top 100 tumor clones turned up in the paired uninvolved adjacent lung, and roughly 30 of those clones also ranked among the top 100 of that same adjacent lung. Because of the exploratory design, TCR variables were selected using unadjusted p-values without false-discovery rate correction. Uninvolved tumor-adjacent lung showed the highest T cell clonality, higher than tumor, which suggests more focused antigenic responses in the uninvolved tumor-adjacent lung.

This sequence originates from a female donor over 55 with stage I lung adenocarcinoma. The rearranged segments are TRBV7-2 and TRBJ2-5; 7 bases in the middle match TRBD1. The material sequenced was peripheral blood, taken before any cancer treatment. In nucleotide form, the sequence is TGTGCCAGCAGAGAGACAGGGCGGGAGACCCAGTACTTC. Its product reads: CASRETGRETQYF.